A selection of T cell receptor beta chains follows, all from one sample in a study of control samples from healthy donors and cancer patients. The assay was immunoSEQ multiplex PCR, and TCRdb's table has in-frame clones only and misses some. The repertoire holds 25,000 to 35,000 clones, with 94% as singletons. The sequenced material came from blood. These receptors were collected from a man aged 55 to 69 in good health. The CDR3 runs from the conserved cysteine through the conserved F or W. The order of the fields is J gene, clone size, CDR3 length, V gene, D gene, CDR3 DNA, CDR3 protein. D genes are given only for firm matches. Expanded clones get a size class; other rows say once, few or many, or leave the size out.

TRBJ1-1 - 14 TRBV9 - TGTGCCAGCAGCGTAGGGGCGGGAAACACTGAAGCTTTCTTT CASSVGAGNTEAFF
TRBJ1-1 - 15 TRBV4-3 TRBD1 TGCGCCAGCAGCCAAGGGACAGGGACTAACACTGAAGCTTTCTTT CASSQGTGTNTEAFF
TRBJ2-7 - 13 TRBV7-9 - TGTGCCAGCAGCTCGGGGGGACAGTACGAGCAGTACTTC CASSSGGQYEQYF
TRBJ2-3 - 13 TRBV27 - TGTGCCAGCAGTCCGGACACTACAGATACGCAGTATTTT CASSPDTTDTQYF
TRBJ2-7 - 15 TRBV30 TRBD2 TGTGCCTGGAGTGTACAATTAGCGGGGGCCTACGAGCAGTACTTC CAWSVQLAGAYEQYF
TRBJ1-2 - 14 TRBV3-1/TRBV3-2 TRBD1 TGTGCCAGCAGCCAAGCAGGGGGGGCCTATGGCTACACCTTC CASSQAGGAYGYTF
TRBJ1-2 - 14 TRBV25-1 - TGTGCCAGCAGCGACCCATGGGGGGGTGATGGCTACACCTTC CASSDPWGGDGYTF
TRBJ2-2 - 12 TRBV28 - TGTGCCAGCCCCCGGCGGGACGGGGAGCTGTTTTTT CASPRRDGELFF
TRBJ1-1 - 14 TRBV11-2 - TGTGCCAGCAGCTTAGTCGCCGGGAACACTGAAGCTTTCTTT CASSLVAGNTEAFF
TRBJ2-3 - 15 TRBV5-1 TRBD1 TGCGCCAGCAGCTTCCCGACAGGGGGAGGAGATACGCAGTATTTT CASSFPTGGGDTQYF
TRBJ1-1 - 16 TRBV9 - TGTGCCAGCAGCGTGGGGGCATCTTGGGGGAACACTGAAGCTTTCTTT CASSVGASWGNTEAFF
TRBJ1-2 - 14 TRBV15 - TGTGCCACCAGCAGAGATCGACGGCTAGCTGGCTACACCTTC CATSRDRRLAGYTF
TRBJ1-5 - 15 TRBV28 - TGTGCCAGCAGAACCCCGAGGGGTATGACTCAGCCCCAGCATTTT CASRTPRGMTQPQHF
TRBJ1-4 - 12 TRBV2 - TGTGCCAGCACCAGGGTAAATGAAAAACTGTTTTTT CASTRVNEKLFF
TRBJ1-4 - 13 TRBV6-5 - TGTGCCAGCAGTTATGCCGGACGGGAAAAACTGTTTTTT CASSYAGREKLFF
TRBJ1-6 - 14 TRBV27 - TGTGCCAGCAGTTGGGATAGGTATAATTCACCCCTCCACTTT CASSWDRYNSPLHF
TRBJ1-3 - 15 TRBV4-3 - TGCGCCAGCAGCCAGGACTACAGCTCTGGAAACACCATATATTTT CASSQDYSSGNTIYF
TRBJ2-6 once 20 TRBV4-3 TRBD2 TGCGCCAGCAGCCAAGATCTCCTCGGGGGGATCCTCTCTGGGGCCAACGTCCTGACTTTC CASSQDLLGGILSGANVLTF
TRBJ2-1 - 15 TRBV6-2/TRBV6-3 TRBD2 TGTGCCAGCAGCGGAGCGGGACTAATATACAATGAGCAGTTCTTC CASSGAGLIYNEQFF
TRBJ1-1 - 14 TRBV7-2 - TGTGCCAGCAGCTTTACAGGGCTGAACACTGAAGCTTTCTTT CASSFTGLNTEAFF
TRBJ2-1 few 15 TRBV2 TRBD2 TGTGCCAGCAGTGACCACGGGGGGGGTTACAATGAGCAGTTCTTC CASSDHGGGYNEQFF
TRBJ1-6 - 15 TRBV27 TRBD1 TGTGCCAGCAGTTTCAAGGGGGCGAATAATTCACCCCTCCACTTT CASSFKGANNSPLHF
TRBJ2-3 - 15 TRBV11-3 - TGTGCCAGCAGCTTCGAGGGGTCGAGCACAGATACGCAGTATTTT CASSFEGSSTDTQYF
TRBJ1-1 few 16 TRBV7-9 - TGTGCCAGCAGCTTAAGCGGGGGCAGGGGCAGGACTGAAGCTTTCTTT CASSLSGGRGRTEAFF
TRBJ2-1 - 15 TRBV5-1 TRBD2 TGCGCCAGCAGCACTAGCGGGGGGGATCACAATGAGCAGTTCTTC CASSTSGGDHNEQFF
TRBJ1-4 - 14 TRBV7-9 - TGTGCCAGCAGCTTATTACAGGGTAATGAAAAACTGTTTTTT CASSLLQGNEKLFF
TRBJ2-5 - 16 TRBV2 TRBD2 TGTGCCAGCACCGAGAGACTAGCGGGGGGGCCCCAGACCCAGTACTTC CASTERLAGGPQTQYF
TRBJ1-6 - 17 TRBV15 TRBD1 TGTGCCACCAGCAGAGATCCCCGGACAGGGGGCAATTCACCCCTCCACTTT CATSRDPRTGGNSPLHF
TRBJ2-2 - 14 TRBV9 - TGTGCCAGCAGCGCCGACCCGAACACCGGGGAGCTGTTTTTT CASSADPNTGELFF
TRBJ2-3 - 14 TRBV7-2 - TGTGCCAGCAGCTCCCAGGGCCCCACAGATACGCAGTATTTT CASSSQGPTDTQYF
TRBJ1-2 - 14 TRBV18 TRBD1 TGTGCCAGCTCACCCCTACAGGGGCGAGGTGGCTACACCTTC CASSPLQGRGGYTF
TRBJ2-1 - 13 TRBV4-1 - TGCGCCAGCAGCCAAGTAGGGTTCGATGAGCAGTTCTTC CASSQVGFDEQFF
TRBJ2-7 - 11 TRBV19 - TGTGCCAGTAGTTTCGGCTACAAGCAGTACTTC CASSFGYKQYF
TRBJ1-1 few 14 TRBV28 - TGTGCCAGCCGCCTCGGACAATTCAACACTGAAGCTTTCTTT CASRLGQFNTEAFF
TRBJ1-1 - 13 TRBV7-3 - TGTGCCAGCAGTTTTGGGGGGCAGACCGAAGCTTTCTTT CASSFGGQTEAFF
TRBJ1-1 - 12 TRBV7-2 - TGTGCCAGCAGCTTAGACAGGTCTGAAGCTTTCTTT CASSLDRSEAFF
TRBJ2-1 - 17 TRBV18 TRBD2 TGTGCCAGCTCACCACTTGCTAGCGGGGGGGCCTACAATGAGCAGTTCTTC CASSPLASGGAYNEQFF
TRBJ1-4 - 15 TRBV19 - TGTGCCAGTTTGCCTGCCCCGCCGATGGAGGAAAAACTGTTTTTT CASLPAPPMEEKLFF
TRBJ1-5 - 15 TRBV6-1 - TGTGCCAGCAGTCCCCTTCCAGGGGTCGGTCAGCCCCAGCATTTT CASSPLPGVGQPQHF
TRBJ1-5 - 15 TRBV14 - TGTGCCAGCAGCCAAGGCGGAGGGAAGGGCCAGCCCCAGCATTTT CASSQGGGKGQPQHF
TRBJ1-2 - 14 TRBV19 - TGTGCCAGTAGCTTCGGTAGGACCACTGTTGGCTACACCTTC CASSFGRTTVGYTF
TRBJ2-5 - 15 TRBV5-1 TRBD2 TGCGCCAGCAGCTTGGAGGGACTAGCGTGGGAGACCCAGTACTTC CASSLEGLAWETQYF
TRBJ2-2 - 16 TRBV6-1 - TGTGCCAGCAGTGAATCGGGGGCCCCGAACACCGGGGAGCTGTTTTTT CASSESGAPNTGELFF
TRBJ2-7 - 16 TRBV7-2 - TGTGCCAGCAGCTTAAACCCAGGCCCGCTATCCTACGAGCAGTACTTC CASSLNPGPLSYEQYF
TRBJ2-2 once 15 TRBV7-2 - TGTGCCAGCAGCTTAGTGGGGGCTATTAGCGGGGAGCTGTTTTTT CASSLVGAISGELFF
TRBJ1-2 - 12 TRBV3-1/TRBV3-2 - TGTGCCAGCAGCCAAGGGGGAGTGGGCTACACCTTC CASSQGGVGYTF
TRBJ2-3 - 15 TRBV11-2 - TGTGCCAGCAGCTTAAGCGGAGCCGACACAGATACGCAGTATTTT CASSLSGADTDTQYF
TRBJ2-1 - 15 TRBV4-3 - TGCGCCAGCAGCCAAGACAGCGGTGGACCCAATGAGCAGTTCTTC CASSQDSGGPNEQFF
TRBJ1-2 - 15 TRBV6-6 - TGTGCCAGCAGACCCCCGGCCGGGGGGAACTATGGCTACACCTTC CASRPPAGGNYGYTF
TRBJ1-1 - 18 TRBV6-2/TRBV6-3 - TGTGCCAGCAGTTACTCAGGGGGAATGGGCCTGATGAACACTGAAGCTTTCTTT CASSYSGGMGLMNTEAFF
TRBJ1-5 - 14 TRBV6-2/TRBV6-3 - TGTGCCAGCAGTTCAGGGTGGGCAGGTCAGCCCCAGCATTTT CASSSGWAGQPQHF
TRBJ1-3 - 13 TRBV28 - TGTGCCAGCATCAGGTTGACTGGAAACACCATATATTTT CASIRLTGNTIYF
TRBJ1-2 - 15 TRBV6-5 - TGTGCCAGCAGTTACTCGGGCAGGGTGAACTATGGCTACACCTTC CASSYSGRVNYGYTF
TRBJ1-2 - 13 TRBV12-3/TRBV12-4 - TGTGCCAGCAGTTTATTTGGCAGCTATGGCTACACCTTC CASSLFGSYGYTF
TRBJ2-3 - 10 TRBV20-1 - TGCAGTGCTAAGGATGATACGCAGTATTTT CSAKDDTQYF
TRBJ1-5 - 14 TRBV7-2 - TGTGCCCCGCCGCAAGGGGCGTGTAATCAGCCCCAGCATTTT CAPPQGACNQPQHF
TRBJ2-5 - 15 TRBV5-5 - TGTGCCAGCAGCCGGGGTCAAGTACCAGGAGAGACCCAGTACTTC CASSRGQVPGETQYF
TRBJ2-3 once 19 TRBV12-5 - TGTGCTAGTGGTTTAATTCTAGGCGGGGCGCGCTTTAGCACAGATACGCAGTATTTT CASGLILGGARFSTDTQYF
TRBJ1-1 - 16 TRBV7-2 - TGTGCCAGCAGTCCAGTGGAAGGACTTCGGAACACTGAAGCTTTCTTT CASSPVEGLRNTEAFF